Shown below are 22 T cell receptor beta chains from a single sample sequenced in a study of T cells in Graves' hyperthyroidism and ophthalmopathy. RNA transcripts were the template for amplifying TCR beta CDR3 regions. HTBI primers drove first-round RT-PCR of the TCR CDR3. TCRdb reprocessed the multiplex PCR reads via MiXCR and lists one record per CDR3 protein. The table records some 770,000 distinct CDR3 sequences, around 17% of them present only once. Sample: blood. The origin of the receptors is a man aged 18 to 35 with Graves' hyperthyroidism.

The sample holds a few counts of this clonotype. J is TRBJ2-7 and V is TRBV25-1; the D is unclear. The CDR3 loop spans 12 amino acids. Germline V gives CDR1 MGHDK, CDR2 SYGVNS. Trimming stripped 4 bases from V and 3 bases from J, with 7 bases between. The CDR3 nucleotides read TGTGCCAGCAGTGGGTCTCTCTACGAGCAGTACTTC. Protein sequence: CASSGSLYEQYF.

This clonotype showed up just a few times. The chain uses TRBV25-1 and TRBJ2-1; TRBD2 aligns across 10 bases. This CDR3 has 17 amino acids. The J segment lost 7 bases and the V segment lost 3 bases, leaving 12 bases of the junction unmatched. Germline V lookup: CDR1 MGHDK, CDR2 SYGVNS. The CDR3: CASSDHLLAGITNEQFF. The CDR3 DNA follows: TGTGCCAGCAGTGACCACCTACTAGCGGGAATCACAAATGAGCAGTTCTTC. Full variable domain (remainder filled in from reference TRBV25-1 and TRBJ2-1): EADIYQTPRYLVIGTGKKITLECSQTMGHDKMYWYQQDPGMELHLIHYSYGVNSTEKGDLSSESTVSRIRTEHFPLTLESARPSHTSQYLCASSDHLLAGITNEQFFGPGTRLTVL.

This clonotype was seen at least ten times. The chain couples TRBV30 to TRBJ1-5; 7 bases match TRBD1. The CDR3 spans 13 residues. The germline CDR1 and CDR2 sequences are GTSNPN and SVGIG (reference sequence). The junction had 1 base not matched to a gene; V was cut back by 1 base and J by 4 bases. Written as DNA, the CDR3 is TGTGCCTGGAGTGGACAGGGAAATCAGCCCCAGCATTTT. It yields the protein CAWSGQGNQPQHF.

This clonotype has just a few counts. This chain joins TRBV18 and TRBJ2-2; no firm D call. There are 16 residues in the CDR3. Looked up from germline, CDR1 is KGHSH and CDR2 is LQKENI. V dropped 0 bases and J dropped 5 bases, with 13 bases sitting between them. The chain's CDR3 is CASSPPLLVRTGELFF. The CDR3 DNA follows: TGTGCCAGCTCACCACCGTTATTAGTCCGGACCGGGGAGCTGTTTTTT.

This clonotype was seen many times. This sequence joins TRBV12-3 or TRBV12-4 and TRBJ2-1, with 7 bases lining up with TRBD1. V was pared by 6 bases and J by 5 bases, with 10 bases of the junction left unmatched. The CDR3 length is 15 residues. The CDR3 loop reads CASSQGDGDDNEQFF. CDR3 DNA: TGTGCCAGCAGCCAGGGGGACGGGGACGACAATGAGCAGTTCTTC.

This chain links TRBV15 with TRBJ2-2; 10 nucleotides agree with TRBD1. The V segment lost 7 bases and the J segment 5 bases; nucleotides outside the gene matches: 4. Per germline, CDR1 LNHNV and CDR2 YYDKDF (reference sequence). The CDR3 contains 14 residues. CDR3 in amino acids: CATTDRGLTGELFF. As DNA, the CDR3 is TGTGCCACCACAGACAGGGGGCTTACCGGGGAGCTGTTTTTT.

The chain employs TRBV7-9 and TRBJ2-5; tentative D call: TRBD1 (6 bases). Germline loops: CDR1 SEHNR, CDR2 FQNEAQ (reference sequence). The V end lost 3 bases, the J end lost 5 bases, and 16 bases lay between the germline ends. The CDR3 totals 15 residues. CDR3 loop: CASSLWGPSGETQYF. The CDR3 nucleotides are TGTGCCAGCAGCTTGTGGGGGCCGAGTGGTGAGACCCAGTACTTC.

This clonotype appeared a few times. The chain recombines TRBV20-1 with TRBJ2-2, with 8 bases lining up with TRBD1. Looked up from germline, CDR1 is DFQATT and CDR2 is SNEGSKA (reference sequence). The CDR3 contains 16 residues. V was clipped by 4 bases and J by 7 bases; unmatched bases: 14. Written as DNA, the CDR3 is TGCAGTGCTACCCCCCCGACAGGGGTGGGCATCGGGGAGCTGTTTTTT. It yields the protein CSATPPTGVGIGELFF.

This clonotype was detected many times. The CDR3 nucleotides are TGTGCCAGCTCAGATGAGGCTAACTACGAGCAGTACTTC. It is translated as CASSDEANYEQYF. The chain is built from TRBV18 and TRBJ2-7; D remains unclear. Germline V lookup: CDR1 KGHSH, CDR2 LQKENI. Trimming removed 5 bases at V and 3 bases at J, with 11 bases between. CDR3 length: 13 residues.

This clonotype was found a few times. The chain combines TRBV2 with TRBJ1-6; D unclear. The germline V gene has CDR1 SNHLY and CDR2 FYNNEI. The length of the CDR3 is 14 residues. The V end lost 5 bases, the J end lost 10 bases, and 15 bases lay between the germline ends. CDR3 region: CASSPRGSGSPLHF. The CDR3 DNA follows: TGTGCCAGCAGTCCCCGAGGCTCGGGATCACCCCTCCACTTT.

The gene calls are TRBV7-9 and TRBJ2-1; D gene ambiguous. Germline loops: CDR1 SEHNR, CDR2 FQNEAQ (reference sequence). This CDR3 has 14 amino acids. The ends were cut back, 2 bases at V and 8 bases at J, with 13 bases in the middle. CDR3 coding DNA: TGTGCCAGCAGCTTACCCACCGAAGGGCATGAGCAGTTCTTC. Amino acid sequence: CASSLPTEGHEQFF.

Many counts were recorded for this clonotype. The chain links TRBV20-1 to TRBJ2-7; D gene ambiguous. V was shortened by 6 bases and J by 4 bases, with 16 bases between the two germline ends. Germline CDR1 reads DFQATT; CDR2 reads SNEGSKA (reference sequence). The CDR3 runs to 13 residues. CDR3 residues: CSAPRPLGYEQYF. The CDR3, as DNA: TGCAGTGCCCCCCGGCCTCTGGGGTACGAGCAGTACTTC.

This chain uses TRBV29-1 with TRBJ2-3; possibly TRBD1 for D (5 bases). Germline V gene data show CDR1 as SQVTM and CDR2 as ANQGSEA. The CDR3 runs 14 residues. The V gene lost 5 bases and the J gene lost 6 bases, with 18 bases spanning the gap. The CDR3 DNA reads TGCAGCGTTAGAAGGGGCGGAATTTTGGATACGCAGTATTTT. It translates to CSVRRGGILDTQYF.

This clonotype came up a few times. The V call is TRBV5-5, the J call TRBJ1-1; TRBD1 agrees at 7 bases. This CDR3 has 16 amino acids. V dropped 4 bases and J dropped 1; count of bases not matched to a gene: 10. From germline, CDR1 is SGHKS and CDR2 YYEKEE (reference sequence). The CDR3 is CASSQLWGTANTEAFF. For the CDR3, the DNA is TGTGCCAGCAGCCAGCTTTGGGGGACAGCGAACACTGAAGCTTTCTTT.

This clonotype was observed a few times. The chain uses TRBV20-1 and TRBJ2-3; TRBD2 matches at 8 bases. V dropped 7 bases and J dropped 9; count of bases not matched to a gene: 18. The CDR3 length is 15 residues. Germline V gene data show CDR1 as DFQATT and CDR2 as SNEGSKA (reference sequence). CDR3 sequence reads: CSGTKREIGVETQYF. The CDR3, as DNA: TGCAGTGGAACGAAGCGGGAGATTGGTGTAGAAACGCAGTATTTT.

This clonotype showed up many times. The J gene is TRBJ2-3, the V gene TRBV28; tentatively, D is TRBD2 (6 bases). The germline V gene encodes CDR1 MDHEN and CDR2 SYDVKM. This CDR3 is 14 amino acids long. The V gene lost 7 bases and the J gene lost 3 bases, with 14 bases spanning the gap. The CDR3 region is CASNVAEGTDTQYF. In DNA, the CDR3 is TGTGCCAGCAACGTAGCGGAGGGGACAGATACGCAGTATTTT.

The CDR3 sequence is CASRQRTGNTGELFF. The CDR3 coding sequence is TGTGCCAGCAGGCAAAGGACAGGAAACACCGGGGAGCTGTTTTTT. The gene calls are TRBV7-8 and TRBJ2-2, with 7 bases identical to TRBD1. This CDR3 comprises 15 residues. The junction had 6 bases not matched to a gene; V was cut back by 6 bases and J by 2 bases. Germline V gene sequence: CDR1 SGHVS, CDR2 FQNEAQ. Variable domain in full (rest from reference TRBV7-8 and TRBJ2-2): GAGVSQSPRYKVAKRGQDVALRCDPISGHVSLFWYQQALGQGPEFLTYFQNEAQLDKSGLPSDRFFAERPEGSVSTLKIQRTQQEDSAVYLCASRQRTGNTGELFFGEGSRLTVL.

The V gene is TRBV18, the J gene TRBJ2-2; 7 nucleotides agree with TRBD1. Per germline, CDR1 KGHSH and CDR2 LQKENI. The CDR3 consists of 16 residues. With V trimmed by 3 bases and J by 5 bases, 9 bases remained unmatched. In nucleotides, the CDR3 is TGTGCCAGCTCACCTACGCCGGGACAGACAACCGGGGAGCTGTTTTTT. Amino acids: CASSPTPGQTTGELFF.

This rearrangement joins TRBV24-1 to TRBJ2-1; 9 bases match TRBD2. CDR3 size: 16 residues. V lost 4 bases and J lost 6; bases outside the gene matches: 9. Germline V gene data show CDR1 as KGHDR and CDR2 as SFDVKD. The CDR3 loop reads CATSDPGTSRGNEQFF. In nucleotides, the CDR3 is TGTGCCACCAGTGACCCCGGGACTAGCAGGGGCAATGAGCAGTTCTTC.

The chain joins TRBV7-9 to TRBJ2-4; D may match TRBD1 or TRBD2 (5 bases each). Germline CDR1 is SEHNR and CDR2 is FQNEAQ (reference sequence). This CDR3 is built from 16 residues. Trimming shortened V by 1 base and J by 1 base, and 11 bases separated the two germline ends. CDR3: CASSLGRGPAKNIQYF. DNA of the CDR3: TGTGCCAGCAGCTTAGGACGGGGCCCTGCCAAAAACATTCAGTACTTC.

This clonotype appeared many times. At one end, the junction sequence differs from germline, possibly due to a read error. The V and J genes are TRBV18 and TRBJ1-1; D gene uncertain. The germline gives CDR1 KGHSH, CDR2 LQKENI. The CDR3 runs to 13 residues. CDR3 protein: CASSPQTNAEAFF. In nucleotides, the CDR3 is TGTGCCAGCTCACCACAGACGAACGCTGAAGCTTTCTTT.

The CDR3 is CASSLNTGLAGTDTQYF. CDR3 coding DNA: TGTGCCAGCAGTTTAAATACGGGACTAGCGGGCACAGATACGCAGTATTTT. The rearrangement links TRBV27 to TRBJ2-3, with 11 bases identical to TRBD2. Unmatched junction bases numbered 5, after V lost 2 bases and J lost 1 base. The CDR3 consists of 17 residues. The V gene's germline CDR1 is MNHEY and CDR2 SMNVEV (reference sequence).